Presented here are 31 T cell receptor beta chains from one specimen sequenced in a study of T-cell memory formation after mild COVID-19. MiXCR, applied by TCRdb to the 5' RACE reads, yields one record per CDR3 protein. This repertoire shows around 200,000 distinct CDR3 sequences, approximately 17% found once; its top ten account for around 3.9%. The specimen was PBMCs or a T cell subset sorted from them (not recorded which). The origin of the receptors is a man younger than 35 who had mild COVID-19 (a few samples of this study predate the infection). Cell type and time point are not known.

The chain links TRBV5-1 to TRBJ2-7; no clear D gene. This CDR3 spans 15 amino acids. The V gene lost 1 base and the J gene lost 0 bases, with 11 bases spanning the gap. Germline V lookup: CDR1 SGHRS, CDR2 YFSETQ. The CDR3 here is CASSLIGQTSYEQYF. CDR3 nucleotide sequence: TGCGCCAGCAGCTTGATCGGGCAGACCTCCTACGAGCAGTACTTC.

In its sample, this clonotype was seen a few times. The genes are TRBV9 and TRBJ1-1, with a possible D match to TRBD1 (5 bases). The CDR3 length is 17 residues. Germline CDR1 is SGDLS and CDR2 is YYNGEE. Trimming shortened V by 2 bases and J by 0 bases, and 17 bases separated the two germline ends. CDR3 region: CASSVGKGSLMNTEAFF. As DNA, the CDR3 is TGTGCCAGCAGCGTCGGAAAGGGGAGTCTCATGAACACTGAAGCTTTCTTT.

This clonotype has only one observation. V usage is TRBV9 and J usage is TRBJ2-7; 7 bases line up with TRBD2. CDR3 size: 15 residues. The V gene's germline CDR1 is SGDLS and CDR2 YYNGEE. Trimming took 3 bases from V and 2 from J; bases not matched to a gene: 8. CDR3 protein: CASSAGRTRAYEQYF. CDR3 bases: TGTGCCAGCAGCGCAGGGCGGACTAGGGCCTACGAGCAGTACTTC.

The CDR3 is CASSLNRGSAGELFF. In DNA, the CDR3 is TGCGCCAGCAGCTTGAATCGCGGTAGTGCCGGGGAGCTGTTTTTT. This chain joins TRBV5-1 and TRBJ2-2; D call uncertain. CDR3 size: 15 residues. Germline lookup yields CDR1 SGHRS and CDR2 YFSETQ. Deletions cut 1 base from V and 6 bases from J, with 13 bases between. The full variable domain, with the rest looked up from reference TRBV5-1 and TRBJ2-2, is KAGVTQTPRYLIKTRGQQVTLSCSPISGHRSVSWYQQTPGQGLQFLFEYFSETQRNKGNFPGRFSGRQFSNSRSEMNVSTLELGDSALYLCASSLNRGSAGELFFGEGSRLTVL.

This clonotype was observed a handful of times. The chain couples TRBV12-3 or TRBV12-4 to TRBJ2-1; D ambiguous. The CDR3 totals 13 residues. Deletions cut 5 bases from V and 9 bases from J, with 14 bases between. This chain's CDR3 is CASSLTEELEQFF. The CDR3 region has the DNA TGTGCCAGCAGTCTTACCGAAGAGCTTGAGCAGTTCTTC.

In its sample, this clonotype was seen a few times. The chain links TRBV5-1 to TRBJ2-3; TRBD1 aligns across 7 bases. After removal of 2 bases from V and 4 bases from J, the junction contained 4 bases not matched to a gene. CDR1 and CDR2 (germline): SGHRS, YFSETQ. The CDR3 has 14 amino acids. CDR3 in DNA: TGCGCCAGCAGCTTAGGGGGCGCTCCAGATACGCAGTATTTT. Amino acid sequence: CASSLGGAPDTQYF.

The V gene is TRBV4-1, the J gene TRBJ2-7; D is unresolved. Deletions cut 4 bases from V and 5 bases from J, with 18 bases between. The CDR3 has 15 residues. Germline loops: CDR1 MGHRA, CDR2 YSYEKL. The CDR3 is CASSRASNSKNEQYF. DNA for the CDR3: TGCGCCAGCAGCCGCGCATCTAACTCTAAAAACGAGCAGTACTTC.

This clonotype was recorded at least ten times. The gene calls are TRBV7-9 and TRBJ1-1, with a tentative D call TRBD1 (6 bases). Trimming removed 1 base from V and 0 bases from J, with 6 bases in between. CDR1 SEHNR and CDR2 FQNEAQ come from the germline V gene (reference sequence). This CDR3 spans 14 amino acids. The CDR3 DNA follows: TGTGCCAGCAGCTTAGGGACAGTGAACACTGAAGCTTTCTTT. Protein: CASSLGTVNTEAFF.

The gene calls are TRBV15 and TRBJ2-3; D perhaps matches TRBD2 (5 bases). The CDR3 is 14 residues long. From germline, CDR1 is LNHNV and CDR2 YYDKDF (reference sequence). V shed 3 bases and J shed 3 bases, with 10 bases lying between them. CDR3 DNA: TGTGCCACCAGCAGTGTTCGGGGAACAGATACGCAGTATTTT. This translates into CATSSVRGTDTQYF. Full variable domain (remainder filled in from reference TRBV15 and TRBJ2-3): DAMVIQNPRYQVTQFGKPVTLSCSQTLNHNVMYWYQQKSSQAPKLLFHYYDKDFNNEADTPDNFQSRRPNTSFCFLDIRSPGLGDTAMYLCATSSVRGTDTQYFGPGTRLTVL.

The rearrangement links TRBV19 to TRBJ1-5; D perhaps matches TRBD1 (5 bases). Germline CDR1 LNHDA, CDR2 SQIVND (reference sequence). The CDR3 has 13 amino acids. V shed 8 bases and J shed 5 bases, with 13 bases lying between them. The CDR3 sequence: CASAQVVDQPQHF. In DNA form, the CDR3 reads TGTGCCAGTGCACAGGTGGTGGATCAGCCCCAGCATTTT.

The chain recombines TRBV5-1 with TRBJ2-2, with 7 bases matching TRBD1. This CDR3 contains 16 residues. V gave up 0 bases and J gave up 6 bases; unmatched junction bases: 8. Germline loops: CDR1 SGHRS, CDR2 YFSETQ. The CDR3 protein is CASSLAPGGNSGELFF. The DNA of the CDR3 is TGCGCCAGCAGCTTGGCCCCAGGGGGAAATTCCGGGGAGCTGTTTTTT. The complete variable domain, with remaining parts taken from reference TRBV5-1 and TRBJ2-2, reads KAGVTQTPRYLIKTRGQQVTLSCSPISGHRSVSWYQQTPGQGLQFLFEYFSETQRNKGNFPGRFSGRQFSNSRSEMNVSTLELGDSALYLCASSLAPGGNSGELFFGEGSRLTVL.

The J gene is TRBJ2-3, the V gene TRBV5-1; perhaps TRBD1 as D (6 bases). Germline V gives CDR1 SGHRS, CDR2 YFSETQ. The CDR3 covers 15 residues. Trimming took off 0 bases at V and 6 bases at J, with 14 bases between the two ends. CDR3 nucleotide sequence: TGCGCCAGCAGCTTGGCCATTGGTAGGGGGGATACGCAGTATTTT. Protein product: CASSLAIGRGDTQYF.

The chain has TRBV6-6 and TRBJ1-1; D is unresolved. The CDR3 totals 11 residues. Germline V CDR1 and CDR2: MNHNY, SVGAGI (reference sequence). The V gene lost 2 bases and the J gene lost 8 bases, with 6 bases spanning the gap. CDR3 DNA sequence: TGTGCCAGCAGTTACCCTAAAGAAGCTTTCTTT. Protein: CASSYPKEAFF.

V and J are TRBV7-9 and TRBJ1-1; no reliable D call. This CDR3 is 14 amino acids long. Between the trimmed V and J ends, which lost 9 bases and 5 bases, there was a span of 19 bases. Looked up from germline, CDR1 is SEHNR and CDR2 is FQNEAQ (reference sequence). The CDR3 region has the DNA TGTGCCAGTGCCTTGATAGACCCAGAGACTGAAGCTTTCTTT. Translation: CASALIDPETEAFF. The whole variable domain, remainder taken from reference TRBV7-9 and TRBJ1-1, is DTGVSQNPRHKITKRGQNVTFRCDPISEHNRLYWYRQTLGQGPEFLTYFQNEAQLEKSRLLSDRFSAERPKGSFSTLEIQRTEQGDSAMYLCASALIDPETEAFFGQGTRLTVV.

This clonotype was observed once. The V call is TRBV7-8, the J call TRBJ1-1, with TRBD1 matching over 7 bases. From germline, CDR1 is SGHVS and CDR2 FQNEAQ. This CDR3 region has 14 residues. The V and J ends lost 4 bases and 9 bases, in that order; junction bases with no gene match: 11. The CDR3 is CASSSRQGNAQAFF. The CDR3 bases are TGTGCCAGCAGCTCTAGACAGGGCAATGCCCAAGCTTTCTTT.

J is TRBJ2-5 and V is TRBV5-1; TRBD2 matches at 10 bases. CDR1 is SGHRS, CDR2 YFSETQ, per germline. The CDR3 extends over 15 amino acids. The trim removed 2 bases at V and 2 bases at J, leaving 3 bases unmatched. CDR3 region: CASSFSSGGQETQYF. In nucleotides, the CDR3 is TGCGCCAGCAGCTTCTCTAGCGGGGGACAAGAGACCCAGTACTTC.

This clonotype appeared a few times. The chain carries TRBV20-1 and TRBJ2-3; D is unclear. Deletions cut 3 bases from V and 6 bases from J, with 16 bases between. Germline V gene lookup returns CDR1 DFQATT and CDR2 SNEGSKA (reference sequence). This CDR3 is 14 amino acids long. The CDR3 DNA reads as TGCAGTGCTAGCTCCGCGGCCGCCTCGGATACGCAGTATTTT. The encoded protein is CSASSAAASDTQYF.

This clonotype showed up just a few times. The chain joins TRBV10-3 to TRBJ2-5; D tentatively fits TRBD1 or TRBD2 (5 bases each). Germline loops: CDR1 ENHRY, CDR2 SYGVKD. Between the trimmed V and J ends, which lost 7 bases and 2 bases, there was a span of 11 bases. The CDR3 is 13 residues long. CDR3 bases: TGTGCCATCATGAGGGGTTTACAAGAGACCCAGTACTTC. Translation: CAIMRGLQETQYF.

This clonotype was counted a few times. The rearrangement joins TRBV7-2 to TRBJ2-3; no reliable D call. V was clipped by 3 bases and J by 1 base, with 8 bases between them. Germline CDR1 and CDR2: SGHTA and FQGNSA. The CDR3 runs to 14 residues. CDR3 loop: CASSFDAGTDTQYF. CDR3 nucleotide sequence: TGTGCCAGCAGCTTTGATGCGGGCACAGATACGCAGTATTTT.

The rearrangement links TRBV4-2 to TRBJ1-1; the D is unclear. Germline CDR1 reads LGHNA; CDR2 reads YNFKEQ. Between the trimmed V and J ends, which lost 0 bases and 11 bases, there was a span of 13 bases. The CDR3 extends over 13 amino acids. The CDR3 spells CASSQDLGGRAFF. The CDR3 coding sequence is TGTGCCAGCAGCCAAGATCTCGGTGGGAGGGCTTTCTTT.

The chain combines TRBV5-6 with TRBJ1-1; D not resolved. Germline-derived CDR1 and CDR2 are SGHDT and YYEEEE. V lost 2 bases and J 1 base, leaving 12 bases between the germline ends. The CDR3 sequence is 15 residues long. CDR3 in amino acids: CASSFLRRGNTEAFF. The CDR3 nucleotides read TGTGCCAGCAGCTTCTTACGGAGAGGGAACACTGAAGCTTTCTTT.

This chain links TRBV5-4 with TRBJ2-1; D gene unclear. Trimming stripped 3 bases from V and 9 bases from J, with 7 bases between. The CDR3 is 11 residues long. The germline V gene encodes CDR1 SGHNT and CDR2 YYREEE (reference sequence). CDR3 sequence (DNA): TGTGCCAGCAGCTCTTGGGGTGAGCAGTTCTTC. As protein: CASSSWGEQFF.

This chain's CDR3 is CASSQGGPRGETQYF. CDR3 nucleotide sequence: TGTGCCAGCAGCCAGGGGGGGCCCAGGGGGGAGACCCAGTACTTC. The chain links TRBV7-2 to TRBJ2-5, with D possibly being TRBD1 or TRBD2 (7 bases each). The V gene's germline CDR1 is SGHTA and CDR2 FQGNSA. The CDR3 is made up of 15 amino acids. V was cut by 5 bases and J by 5 bases, with 18 bases left in between.

The DNA of the CDR3 is TGTGCCAGCAGTACGGTTAACTATGGCTACACCTTC. Protein product: CASSTVNYGYTF. The chain carries TRBV28 and TRBJ1-2; D gene ambiguous. Trimming cost V 5 bases and J 1 base, with 5 bases left between them. The germline V gene has CDR1 MDHEN and CDR2 SYDVKM. The CDR3 has 12 residues.

V gene TRBV28 combines with J gene TRBJ2-5; D is perhaps TRBD2 (6 bases). CDR1 MDHEN and CDR2 SYDVKM come from the germline V gene. This CDR3 has 12 amino acids. The V gene lost 8 bases and the J gene lost 3 bases, with 10 bases spanning the gap. For the CDR3, the DNA is TGTGCCAGCGGGGGACTTAAAGAGACCCAGTACTTC. It yields the protein CASGGLKETQYF. Full variable domain (outside the CDR3, taken from reference TRBV28 and TRBJ2-5): DVKVTQSSRYLVKRTGEKVFLECVQDMDHENMFWYRQDPGLGLRLIYFSYDVKMKEKGDIPEGYSVSREKKERFSLILESASTNQTSMYLCASGGLKETQYFGPGTRLLVL.

The rearrangement uses TRBV7-9 and TRBJ1-5; D remains unclear. Germline V gives CDR1 SEHNR, CDR2 FQNEAQ (reference sequence). The CDR3 loop spans 12 amino acids. Trimming stripped 1 base from V and 6 bases from J, with 4 bases between. This chain's CDR3 is CASSLDRQPQHF. CDR3 bases: TGTGCCAGCAGCTTAGATCGTCAGCCCCAGCATTTT.

V usage is TRBV6-6 and J usage is TRBJ1-1; 10 bases align to TRBD1. V shed 10 bases and J 3 bases; nucleotides not matched to a gene: 5. Germline-derived CDR1 and CDR2 are MNHNY and SVGAGI (reference sequence). The CDR3 length is 13 residues. Written as DNA, the CDR3 is TGTGCCACCTCGGGACAGGGGCACACTGAAGCTTTCTTT. It encodes CATSGQGHTEAFF.

This clonotype was counted a few times. The V gene is TRBV7-3, the J gene TRBJ2-2, with TRBD1 identical over 7 bases. The length of the CDR3 is 15 residues. With 5 bases clipped from V and 4 bases from J, the junction kept 7 bases outside the gene matches. Germline V CDR1 and CDR2: SGHTA, FQGTGA. Here the CDR3 DNA reads TGTGCCAGCAGCCCGGGACAGCACGGCACCGGGGAGCTGTTTTTT. This translates into CASSPGQHGTGELFF.

The CDR3 here is CASGQVYGYTF. DNA for the CDR3: TGTGCCAGCGGGCAGGTCTATGGCTACACCTTC. The gene calls are TRBV7-9 and TRBJ1-2; no reliable D call. V was trimmed by 8 bases and J by 4 bases, leaving 8 bases between them. From germline, CDR1 is SEHNR and CDR2 FQNEAQ (reference sequence). The CDR3 is 11 residues long.

The chain has TRBV7-9 and TRBJ1-6; D may be TRBD1 (5 bases). The CDR3 has 14 residues. The V and J ends lost 5 bases and 6 bases respectively, with 11 bases between them. Germline V gene lookup returns CDR1 SEHNR and CDR2 FQNEAQ (reference sequence). The CDR3 protein is CASSRQGANSPLHF. In DNA, the CDR3 is TGTGCCAGCAGCCGGCAGGGAGCTAATTCACCCCTCCACTTT.

This clonotype turned up a few times. The chain uses TRBV24-1 and TRBJ2-3; 12 bases line up with TRBD1. From germline, CDR1 is KGHDR and CDR2 SFDVKD. The CDR3 spans 15 residues. V shed 2 bases, J shed 6 bases, and the junction held 2 bases outside the gene matches. The CDR3 DNA sequence: TGTGCCACCAGTGATTGGGGACAGGGGGCCGATACGCAGTATTTT. Protein product: CATSDWGQGADTQYF.